This TCR beta chain was identified in a study of radiation and T cells in renal cell carcinoma. Study results and limitations: Without pretreatment biopsies, baseline tumor clonotype presence was undetermined. Top tumor clonotypes rose in blood 2 weeks post-radiation, then contracted.

Sequencing used immunoSEQ multiplex PCR; TCRdb keeps in-frame clones, though not all of them. The sample lists 100,000 to 150,000 clones; 81% were seen once. Described time point: blood 2 weeks post-SBRT. As for treatment: 15 Gy SBRT to primary tumor, nephrectomy 4 weeks later. Comment on this clone: What it binds is unknown.

After removal of 3 bases from V and 1 base from J, the junction contained 5 bases not matched to a gene. This CDR3 has 15 residues. Looked up from germline, CDR1 is SEHNR and CDR2 is FQNEAQ (reference sequence). This TCR was sampled from a man in his fifties with renal cell carcinoma. V and J are TRBV7-9 and TRBJ2-7; TRBD2 agrees at 8 bases. The starting material was blood, obtained from a patient whose treatment included radiotherapy and nephrectomy. CDR3 nucleotides: TGTGCCAGCAGCTTCCCAAGCGGGGGATCCTACGAGCAGTACTTC. Its protein is CASSFPSGGSYEQYF. The full variable domain, its missing parts supplied by reference TRBV7-9 and TRBJ2-7, is DTGVSQNPRHKITKRGQNVTFRCDPISEHNRLYWYRQTLGQGPEFLTYFQNEAQLEKSRLLSDRFSAERPKGSFSTLEIQRTEQGDSAMYLCASSFPSGGSYEQYFGPGTRLTVT.